The 29 T cell receptor beta chains below all came from one sample that was sequenced in a study of T-cell reconstitution after alpha-beta-depleted transplantation in children. Researchers prepared the TCRbeta library using unique molecular identifiers, the study reports. MiXCR, applied by TCRdb to the PCR reads, yields one record per CDR3 protein. The sample records fewer than 700,000 distinct CDR3 sequences, 10% to 15% being singletons. The sample here was PBMCs, mostly from graft donor cells, taken 360 days after TCRalphabeta/CD19-depleted stem cell transplant. These receptors were taken from a male patient under 18 who had a stem cell transplant for acute myeloid leukemia, so the T cells may come from the graft donor.

The table lists this clonotype with many counts. The genes are TRBV28 and TRBJ2-7; TRBD1 or TRBD2 may be the D gene (5 bases each). V lost 5 bases, J lost 0 bases, and 23 bases lay in between. Germline V gives CDR1 MDHEN, CDR2 SYDVKM. CDR3 size: 18 residues. The CDR3 region has the DNA TGTGCCAGCAGTGGGGTTAGGGGACCCCCCACCTACTCCTACGAGCAGTACTTC. The encoded protein is CASSGVRGPPTYSYEQYF.

This rearrangement joins TRBV10-3 to TRBJ1-2, with D tentatively TRBD1 (5 bases). The CDR3 runs to 14 residues. V lost 4 bases, J lost 0 bases, and 9 bases lay in between. In germline, CDR1 is ENHRY, CDR2 SYGVKD. The CDR3 spells CAISGAGSNYGYTF. DNA for the CDR3: TGTGCCATCAGTGGAGCAGGGTCTAACTATGGCTACACCTTC.

This clonotype was recorded at least ten times. The chain joins TRBV2 to TRBJ2-1; 8 bases align to TRBD2. The CDR3 is 14 residues long. V gave up 3 bases and J gave up 5 bases; unmatched junction bases: 3. CDR1 and CDR2 from the germline V gene are SNHLY and FYNNEI. The CDR3 DNA sequence: TGTGCCAGCAGTGAGACTAGCGTCAACAATGAGCAGTTCTTC. Translating gives CASSETSVNNEQFF.

This clonotype has just a few counts. The chain recombines TRBV29-1 with TRBJ2-5; maybe TRBD2 (6 bases). The V and J ends lost 1 base and 4 bases respectively, with 13 bases between them. Germline V gives CDR1 SQVTM, CDR2 ANQGSEA. CDR3 length: 14 amino acids. The CDR3 here is CSVEGEERRETQYF. The CDR3 nucleotides read TGCAGCGTTGAAGGGGAGGAGAGAAGAGAGACCCAGTACTTC. Using reference TRBV29-1 and TRBJ2-5 for the parts outside the CDR3, the full variable domain is SAVISQKPSRDICQRGTSLTIQCQVDSQVTMMFWYRQQPGQSLTLIATANQGSEATYESGFVIDKFPISRPNLTFSTLTVSNMSPEDSSIYLCSVEGEERRETQYFGPGTRLLVL.

This clonotype was seen many times. The V and J genes are TRBV29-1 and TRBJ2-1, with 8 nucleotides matching TRBD1. There are 14 residues in the CDR3. The ends lost 4 bases at V and 4 bases at J; junction bases unmatched: 6. CDR1 is SQVTM and CDR2 is ANQGSEA in the germline V gene. The chain's CDR3 is CSVVRTGRYNEQFF. The CDR3 DNA follows: TGCAGCGTTGTCAGGACAGGGAGATACAATGAGCAGTTCTTC.

The V call is TRBV20-1, the J call TRBJ2-7; TRBD2 agrees at 10 bases. The trim removed 6 bases at V and 1 base at J, leaving 3 bases unmatched. Per the germline V gene, CDR1 is DFQATT and CDR2 is SNEGSKA (reference sequence). The CDR3 loop spans 13 amino acids. The CDR3 region is CSAASGRSYEQYF. CDR3 nucleotides: TGCAGTGCCGCTAGCGGGAGATCCTACGAGCAGTACTTC.

Many counts were recorded for this clonotype. The chain has TRBV10-2 and TRBJ2-1; TRBD2 agrees at 9 bases. With V trimmed by 2 bases and J by 0 bases, 17 bases remained unmatched. Germline CDR1 is WSHSY and CDR2 is SAAADI. The CDR3 loop spans 21 amino acids. The CDR3 protein is CASSEGRASGIRGASYNEQFF. CDR3 DNA sequence: TGCGCCAGCAGTGAGGGGAGGGCTAGCGGGATACGAGGGGCCTCCTACAATGAGCAGTTCTTC.

The chain combines TRBV7-2 with TRBJ2-1; the D gene is possibly TRBD2 (6 bases). The CDR3 is made up of 14 amino acids. V lost 5 bases and J lost 6, with 14 bases in between. The V gene's germline CDR1 is SGHTA and CDR2 FQGNSA. The CDR3, as DNA: TGTGCCAGCAGCATGGGGACTTTCCTCAATGAGCAGTTCTTC. It encodes CASSMGTFLNEQFF.

The V gene is TRBV20-1, the J gene TRBJ2-7, with TRBD2 matching over 7 bases. Germline V lookup: CDR1 DFQATT, CDR2 SNEGSKA (reference sequence). V dropped 1 base and J dropped 3; count of bases not matched to a gene: 9. The CDR3 runs 15 residues. This CDR3 reads CSARASGPGVYEQYF. As DNA, the CDR3 is TGCAGTGCTAGAGCTAGCGGACCAGGAGTCTACGAGCAGTACTTC.

This chain links TRBV11-3 with TRBJ2-1; 7 bases line up with TRBD2. Germline CDR1 and CDR2: SGHNT and YENEEA. The CDR3 is made up of 15 amino acids. With 4 bases clipped from V and 1 base from J, the junction kept 4 bases outside the gene matches. CDR3 protein: CASSSSSGSYNEQFF. In DNA, the CDR3 is TGTGCCAGCAGCTCTTCTAGCGGTTCCTACAATGAGCAGTTCTTC.

V usage is TRBV12-3 or TRBV12-4 and J usage is TRBJ2-3; 8 bases are shared with TRBD2. The length of the CDR3 is 15 residues. With 5 bases clipped from V and 0 bases from J, the junction kept 4 bases outside the gene matches. The CDR3 bases are TGTGCCAGCAGTCCCCGGACTAGCAGCACAGATACGCAGTATTTT. Amino acid sequence: CASSPRTSSTDTQYF.

The V and J genes are TRBV20-1 and TRBJ2-2; TRBD2 is a possible D gene (6 bases). Germline CDR1 reads DFQATT; CDR2 reads SNEGSKA (reference sequence). V was pared by 2 bases and J by 1 base, with 11 bases between. CDR3 size: 15 residues. CDR3 sequence (DNA): TGCAGTGCTAGAAGCTGGCGGGAGAACACCGGGGAGCTGTTTTTT. This encodes CSARSWRENTGELFF.

This clonotype was counted between two and nine times. The chain couples TRBV25-1 to TRBJ1-5, with D possibly TRBD1 on 5 matching bases. The CDR3 is 15 residues long. Germline CDR1 is MGHDK and CDR2 is SYGVNS. The V end lost 3 bases, the J end lost 3 bases, and 12 bases lay between the germline ends. DNA of the CDR3: TGTGCCAGCAGTGACGGTGGGGGGGTCAATCAGCCCCAGCATTTT. Its translation is CASSDGGGVNQPQHF.

The genes are TRBV20-1 and TRBJ2-1; 9 bases fit TRBD2. J was trimmed by 9 bases and V by 0 bases; bases with no gene match: 6. The length of the CDR3 is 14 residues. Germline lookup yields CDR1 DFQATT and CDR2 SNEGSKA (reference sequence). The CDR3 protein is CSARDSGRMSEQFF. The CDR3 coding sequence is TGCAGTGCTAGAGATAGCGGGAGAATGAGTGAGCAGTTCTTC.

Notes on this clonotype: The DNA is omitted, as the CDR3 cannot be located on it reliably, and the CDR3 follows TCRdb's listing. This rearrangement joins TRBV27 to TRBJ2-7; the table's D call TRBD2 went unverified against the DNA. Per the germline V gene, CDR1 is MNHEY and CDR2 is SMNVEV (reference sequence). The CDR3 is made up of 13 amino acids, end residues included. CDR3 loop: CASSLRRAGEQYF.

The chain couples TRBV2 to TRBJ2-1; tentative D call: TRBD2 (6 bases). V gave up 0 bases and J gave up 4 bases, with 7 bases separating them. The CDR3 contains 14 residues. Germline CDR1 SNHLY, CDR2 FYNNEI. CDR3 amino acids: CASSEARGYNEQFF. The CDR3 nucleotides read TGTGCCAGCAGTGAAGCGCGGGGTTACAATGAGCAGTTCTTC.

The DNA for the CDR3 is TGTGCCTCCCGGGACAGATTCTACAATGAGCAGTTCTTC. Translated: CASRDRFYNEQFF. This chain links TRBV24-1 with TRBJ2-1; TRBD1 aligns across 7 bases. There are 13 residues in the CDR3. Germline CDR1 and CDR2: KGHDR and SFDVKD. The J segment lost 3 bases and the V segment lost 12 bases, leaving 7 bases of the junction unmatched.

The chain employs TRBV20-1 and TRBJ1-3; D is uncertain. Per the germline V gene, CDR1 is DFQATT and CDR2 is SNEGSKA (reference sequence). CDR3 length: 13 residues. V was cut by 1 base and J by 4 bases, with 8 bases left in between. The CDR3 loop is CSARGGYGNTIYF. The CDR3 DNA follows: TGCAGTGCTAGAGGAGGGTACGGAAACACCATATATTTT.

The chain is built from TRBV20-1 and TRBJ2-7, with TRBD2 as a possible D gene (6 bases). From germline, CDR1 is DFQATT and CDR2 SNEGSKA (reference sequence). This CDR3 is 15 amino acids long. V lost 3 bases and J lost 3, with 18 bases in between. In nucleotides, the CDR3 is TGCAGTGCTAGCGCACATCTAGCGAGGTTCTACGAGCAGTACTTC. It specifies CSASAHLARFYEQYF.

The genes are TRBV20-1 and TRBJ2-5, with TRBD1 matching 9 bases. There are 19 residues in the CDR3. V shed 5 bases and J 0 bases; nucleotides not matched to a gene: 19. Germline CDR1 DFQATT, CDR2 SNEGSKA (reference sequence). DNA for the CDR3: TGCAGTGCTTCGACATTCGGACAGGGGCCTGACCCGTACCAAGAGACCCAGTACTTC. It specifies CSASTFGQGPDPYQETQYF.

The gene calls are TRBV20-1 and TRBJ2-4; D could derive from TRBD1 or TRBD2 (5 bases each). Germline V gene sequence: CDR1 DFQATT, CDR2 SNEGSKA (reference sequence). There are 16 residues in the CDR3. V lost 3 bases and J 6 bases, leaving 21 bases between the germline ends. The CDR3 region is CSASLTLPGPLNIQYF. CDR3 nucleotide sequence: TGCAGTGCTAGTCTGACCTTACCGGGACCCCTAAACATTCAGTACTTC.

The chain couples TRBV9 to TRBJ2-2; TRBD1 is a possible D gene (6 bases). CDR1 and CDR2 from the germline V gene are SGDLS and YYNGEE. The germline V and J ends were trimmed by 6 bases and 7 bases, with 13 bases remaining between them. The CDR3 runs to 13 residues. DNA of the CDR3: TGTGCCAGCACCAGAGGGGGAGTCGGGGAGCTGTTTTTT. Protein product: CASTRGGVGELFF.

This clonotype was recorded many times. The V gene is TRBV28, the J gene TRBJ1-6, with TRBD1 identical over 7 bases. Trimming removed 5 bases from V and 7 bases from J; junction bases left unmatched: 8. CDR1 and CDR2 from the germline V gene are MDHEN and SYDVKM. This CDR3 has 15 amino acids. The CDR3 nucleotides are TGTGCCAGCAGTCTTCGACAGGGTTGGAATTCACCCCTCCACTTT. Translating gives CASSLRQGWNSPLHF.

This clonotype was detected ten times or more. The gene calls are TRBV20-1 and TRBJ2-1, with 10 bases identical to TRBD2. J lost 15 bases, V lost 7 bases, and 15 bases had no gene match. The germline V gene encodes CDR1 DFQATT and CDR2 SNEGSKA (reference sequence). The CDR3 consists of 13 residues. The CDR3 protein is CSVIGTSAYRRFF. In DNA, the CDR3 is TGCAGTGTTATCGGGACTAGCGCATATAGGCGGTTCTTC.

The rearrangement joins TRBV10-3 to TRBJ2-1; D ambiguous. There are 15 residues in the CDR3. V was trimmed by 8 bases and J by 1 base, leaving 15 bases between them. In germline, CDR1 is ENHRY, CDR2 SYGVKD. The CDR3 DNA reads TGTGCCATCGCCTTGACACCTACTTCCTACAATGAGCAGTTCTTC. Amino acids: CAIALTPTSYNEQFF.

This clonotype was seen more than once but under ten times. This chain connects TRBV18 to TRBJ2-5; 7 bases map to TRBD2. The germline V gene has CDR1 KGHSH and CDR2 LQKENI. Trimming removed 8 bases from V and 7 bases from J; junction bases left unmatched: 10. This CDR3 has 13 amino acids. This chain's CDR3 is CASAGDPEGTQYF. The CDR3 region has the DNA TGTGCCAGCGCGGGGGACCCTGAAGGGACCCAGTACTTC.

A few counts support this clonotype. This chain links TRBV5-5 with TRBJ2-3; D unresolved. Trimming stripped 3 bases from V and 4 bases from J, with 12 bases between. Looked up from germline, CDR1 is SGHKS and CDR2 is YYEKEE (reference sequence). CDR3 size: 14 residues. The chain's CDR3 is CASSYGPLPDTQYF. DNA for the CDR3: TGTGCCAGCAGCTATGGTCCGCTCCCAGATACGCAGTATTTT.

This clonotype was counted ten times or more. The chain employs TRBV29-1 and TRBJ1-1, with TRBD1 identical over 7 bases. The V and J ends lost 5 bases and 1 base, in that order; junction bases with no gene match: 7. The CDR3 spans 14 residues. Germline CDR1 and CDR2: SQVTM and ANQGSEA. CDR3 in DNA: TGCAGCGTTAAACGACAGGGCACGAACACTGAAGCTTTCTTT. This codes for CSVKRQGTNTEAFF.

This clonotype turned up a few times. CDR3: CASSHLRKGNTIYF. The CDR3, as DNA: TGTGCCAGCAGCCATCTCAGGAAGGGAAACACCATATATTTT. J is TRBJ1-3 and V is TRBV7-9; the D is unclear. The V end was cut by 5 bases, the J end by 4 bases, with 12 bases between. CDR3 length: 14 amino acids. Germline V gives CDR1 SEHNR, CDR2 FQNEAQ (reference sequence).